This T cell receptor beta chain was recovered during a study of control samples from healthy donors and cancer patients (dated by TCRdb to the early 2020s). In regard to this clone: The antigen it recognizes is unknown. Base qualities are missing; no much larger clone stands one base away.

Library creation used the immunoSEQ multiplex PCR assay. The clones in this table, taken by TCRdb from immuneACCESS, are in-frame only. Not every clone is retained; where verified, under half of the shortfall comes from an unresolved V gene, and the cause of the rest is unknown. In this sample the table shows about 83,000 clones, 90% to 95% of which occur a single time. Of the sample, 17% is held by the ten largest clones. V was cut back by 6 bases and J by 2 bases, leaving a gap of 10 bases between them. The germline V gene sets CDR1 to MNHEY and CDR2 to SVGAGI. The cysteine opens and the phenylalanine closes a CDR3 of 13 amino acids. Just the 39-base CDR3 DNA is kept, in frame starting at base 1.

The sequence links TRBV6-5 to TRBJ1-1, with no confident D gene call. This TCR was recovered from a man between 45 and 60 years old in good health. The sequencing input was blood. The nucleotide sequence is given as TGTGCCAGCAGCCCCCTGGTTAACACTGAAGCTTTCTTT. Translated, it reads CASSPLVNTEAFF.